The next 10 T cell receptor beta chains were all read from a single sample in a study of patients and donors after allogeneic stem cell transplantation. In TCRdb, the RT-PCR reads were re-called with MiXCR into one record per CDR3 protein. The sample records hundreds of thousands of distinct CDR3 sequences, 38% being singletons. The sample consisted of blood, either unsorted or a sorted T cell fraction (not recorded which). The receptors here all came from a human donor who was either an allogeneic HSCT recipient or a stem cell or donor lymphocyte infusion donor (not recorded which). It is not recorded whose cells these are; they may come from a transplant donor.

This clonotype occurred a few times. The chain carries TRBV20-1 and TRBJ1-2; a possible D gene is TRBD1 (5 bases). The CDR3 is 11 residues long. Per the germline V gene, CDR1 is DFQATT and CDR2 is SNEGSKA (reference sequence). V was pared by 4 bases and J by 2 bases, with 5 bases between. The CDR3 bases are TGCAGTGCTACAGGGAACTATGGCTACACCTTC. Encoded protein: CSATGNYGYTF.

This clonotype has a handful of counts. The V gene is TRBV12-3 or TRBV12-4, the J gene TRBJ1-2; tentatively, D is TRBD1 (5 bases). This CDR3 region has 17 residues. V lost 1 base, J lost 3 bases, and 18 bases lay in between. The CDR3 DNA reads as TGTGCCAGCAGTTTAGAGTTGGACCCATGGGACTACTATGGCTACACCTTC. Translated, it gives CASSLELDPWDYYGYTF.

In DNA, the CDR3 is TGCGCCAGCAGTAACCGGGAGCCCTACGAGCAGTACTTC. This gives the protein CASSNREPYEQYF. This chain uses TRBV5-1 with TRBJ2-7, with D possibly TRBD2 on 6 matching bases. This CDR3 is 13 amino acids long. From germline, CDR1 is SGHRS and CDR2 YFSETQ. The V gene lost 5 bases and the J gene lost 2 bases, with 11 bases spanning the gap.

V usage is TRBV15 and J usage is TRBJ2-4, with D perhaps assigned TRBD1 or TRBD2 (6 bases each). Germline loops: CDR1 LNHNV, CDR2 YYDKDF (reference sequence). The V end was cut by 2 bases, the J end by 0 bases, with 14 bases between. The CDR3 runs to 17 residues. The CDR3 spells CATSRKQGGLAKNIQYF. The CDR3 coding sequence is TGTGCCACCAGCAGAAAACAGGGAGGTCTAGCCAAAAACATTCAGTACTTC.

This clonotype showed up just a few times. The chain links TRBV29-1 to TRBJ1-1, with 10 bases matching TRBD1. CDR1 and CDR2 from the germline V gene are SQVTM and ANQGSEA. The CDR3 consists of 15 residues. V lost 2 bases and J lost 6; bases outside the gene matches: 9. CDR3: CSVENRDRGTSEAFF. Here the CDR3 DNA reads TGCAGCGTTGAAAACCGGGACAGGGGAACTTCTGAAGCTTTCTTT.

This chain joins TRBV7-8 and TRBJ1-1, with 9 positions matching TRBD1. Germline V gene sequence: CDR1 SGHVS, CDR2 FQNEAQ. The V gene end was trimmed by 4 bases and the J gene end by 0 bases; junction bases not matched to a gene: 6. This CDR3 is 16 amino acids long. The CDR3 protein is CASSSRRDRVNTEAFF. CDR3 bases: TGTGCCAGCAGCTCCCGCCGGGACAGGGTGAACACTGAAGCTTTCTTT.

The rearrangement uses TRBV2 and TRBJ2-5; TRBD1 aligns across 7 bases. CDR3 size: 13 residues. Germline-derived CDR1 and CDR2 are SNHLY and FYNNEI. V dropped 7 bases and J dropped 3; count of bases not matched to a gene: 5. The CDR3 reads CASNGDSKETQYF. The CDR3 DNA is TGTGCCAGCAACGGGGACAGCAAAGAGACCCAGTACTTC.

The chain couples TRBV5-1 to TRBJ1-1, with D hard to call. Germline loops: CDR1 SGHRS, CDR2 YFSETQ. The V gene lost 4 bases and the J gene lost 5 bases, with 15 bases spanning the gap. This CDR3 spans 14 amino acids. CDR3 amino acids: CASSNDFPGTEAFF. In nucleotides, the CDR3 is TGCGCCAGCAGCAACGACTTCCCGGGAACTGAAGCTTTCTTT.

V gene TRBV4-2 combines with J gene TRBJ2-7; no firm D call. The length of the CDR3 is 14 residues. V was trimmed by 4 bases and J by 0 bases, leaving 10 bases between them. CDR1 is LGHNA and CDR2 is YNFKEQ in the germline V gene. The chain's CDR3 is CASSRTPSSYEQYF. Written as DNA, the CDR3 is TGTGCCAGCAGCCGAACACCCTCCTCCTACGAGCAGTACTTC.

CDR3 nucleotide sequence: TGTGCCAGCAGCCCCGGGACACATCCCGCCGGGGAGCTGTTTTTT. Translation gives CASSPGTHPAGELFF. V usage is TRBV9 and J usage is TRBJ2-2, with TRBD1 as a possible D gene (6 bases). With 4 bases removed from V and 6 bases from J, the gap between germline ends came to 16 bases. From germline, CDR1 is SGDLS and CDR2 YYNGEE. The CDR3 has 15 residues.